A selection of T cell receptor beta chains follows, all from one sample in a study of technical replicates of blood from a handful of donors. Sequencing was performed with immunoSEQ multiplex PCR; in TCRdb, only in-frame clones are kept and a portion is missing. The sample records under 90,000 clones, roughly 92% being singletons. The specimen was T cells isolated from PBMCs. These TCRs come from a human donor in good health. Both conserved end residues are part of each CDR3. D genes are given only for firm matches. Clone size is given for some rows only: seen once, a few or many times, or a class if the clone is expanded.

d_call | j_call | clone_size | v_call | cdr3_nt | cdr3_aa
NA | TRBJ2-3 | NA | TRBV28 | TGTGCCAGCAGTTTTCCTGGGTCGGGACAATACACAGATACGCAGTATTTT | CASSFPGSGQYTDTQYF
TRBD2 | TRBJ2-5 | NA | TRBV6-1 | TGTGCCAGCCTACTAGCGCACCAAGAGACCCAGTACTTC | CASLLAHQETQYF
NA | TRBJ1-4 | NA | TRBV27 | TGTGCCAGCAGTTTTTTTGGAGCAAATGAAAAACTGTTTTTT | CASSFFGANEKLFF
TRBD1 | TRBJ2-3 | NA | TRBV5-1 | TGCGCCAGCAGTCTCGACAGGGGGGGCACAGATACGCAGTATTTT | CASSLDRGGTDTQYF
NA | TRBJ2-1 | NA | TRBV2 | TGTGCCAGCAGTGCTCTAGAGGCCCTCGGCTACAATGAGCAGTTCTTC | CASSALEALGYNEQFF
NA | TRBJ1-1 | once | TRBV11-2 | TGTGCCAGCAGCTCGAGGGGGGGGGCTGAAGCTTTCTTT | CASSSRGGAEAFF
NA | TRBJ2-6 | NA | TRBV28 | TGTGCCAGCAGTTCTCTACAGGGTGATGGGGCCAACGTCCTGACTTTC | CASSSLQGDGANVLTF
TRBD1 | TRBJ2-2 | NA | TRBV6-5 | TGTGCCAGCAGTTGGGGACAGGGGGCGACCGGGGAGCTGTTTTTT | CASSWGQGATGELFF
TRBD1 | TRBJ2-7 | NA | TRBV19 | TGTGCCAGTAGTATAGATCTGAGGACAGGGGAGCCCTACGAGCAGTACTTC | CASSIDLRTGEPYEQYF
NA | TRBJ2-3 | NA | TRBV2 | TGTGCCAGCAGTGAAAACAGCTACAATTCAGATACGCAGTATTTT | CASSENSYNSDTQYF
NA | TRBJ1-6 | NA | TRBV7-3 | TGTGCCAGCAGCGAGGGCCTGAATTCACCCCTCCACTTT | CASSEGLNSPLHF
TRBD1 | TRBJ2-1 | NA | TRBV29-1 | TGCAGCGAAAACAGGGGGCTTTACAATGAGCAGTTCTTC | CSENRGLYNEQFF
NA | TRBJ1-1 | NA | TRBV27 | TGTGCCAGCAGTACCAGGGGGAACACTGAAGCTTTCTTT | CASSTRGNTEAFF
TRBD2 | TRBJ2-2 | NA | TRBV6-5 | TGTGCCAGCAGTTACGCGGGAGTCGACACCGGGGAGCTGTTTTTT | CASSYAGVDTGELFF
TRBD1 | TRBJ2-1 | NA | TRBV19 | TGTGCCAGTAGTATAGGGACAGGGGCTAATGAGCAGTTCTTC | CASSIGTGANEQFF
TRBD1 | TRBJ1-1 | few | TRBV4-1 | TGCGCCAGCAGCCAAGATTCGCAGGGGGTATTCTCTGAAGCTTTCTTT | CASSQDSQGVFSEAFF
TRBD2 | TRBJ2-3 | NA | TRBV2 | TGTGCCAGCATCCCCATAGCGGGAGGCACAGATACGCAGTATTTT | CASIPIAGGTDTQYF
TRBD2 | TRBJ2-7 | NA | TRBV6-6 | TGTGCCAGCAGTCGTGGACTAGCAAGCTACGAGCAGTACTTC | CASSRGLASYEQYF
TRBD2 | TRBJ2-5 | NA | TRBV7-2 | TGTGACCATTGGCGGGGGGCGGAGACCCAGTACTTC | CDHWRGAETQYF
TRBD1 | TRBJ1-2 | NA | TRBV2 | TGTGCCAGCAGTACCGGGACAGGGGGCACAAACTATGGCTACACCTTC | CASSTGTGGTNYGYTF
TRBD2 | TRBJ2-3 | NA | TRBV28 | TGTGCCAGCAGTCCAATAGCGGGACCCTCCGCAGATACGCAGTATTTT | CASSPIAGPSADTQYF
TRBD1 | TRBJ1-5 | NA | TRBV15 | TGTGCCACCAGCAGGAACACAGCGACAGGGAGCAATCAGCCCCAGCATTTT | CATSRNTATGSNQPQHF
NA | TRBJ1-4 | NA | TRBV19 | TGTGCCAGTAGTAGGGAGGTGGGGCGCGGTTCTGAAAAACTGTTTTTT | CASSREVGRGSEKLFF
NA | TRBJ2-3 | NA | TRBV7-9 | TGTGCCAGCAGCCTAACCGAGGCACGCACAGATACGCAGTATTTT | CASSLTEARTDTQYF
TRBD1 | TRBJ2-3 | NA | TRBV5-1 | TGCGCCAGCAGCTCGATCTATGAGGGACAGCCTGCAGATACGCAGTATTTT | CASSSIYEGQPADTQYF
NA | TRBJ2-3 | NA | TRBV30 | TGTGCCTGGAGTCCTCGCACAGATACGCAGTATTTT | CAWSPRTDTQYF
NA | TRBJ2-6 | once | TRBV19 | TGTGCCAGTAGTACCCAACGACACCTCTCTGGGGCCAACGTCCTGACTTTC | CASSTQRHLSGANVLTF
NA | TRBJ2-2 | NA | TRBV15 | TGTGCCACCAGCCCTTTCCCCCCCGGGGAGCTGTTTTTT | CATSPFPPGELFF
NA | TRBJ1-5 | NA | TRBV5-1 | TGCGCCAGCAGCTTGGCCACAGGGAGCAATCAGCCCCAGCATTTT | CASSLATGSNQPQHF
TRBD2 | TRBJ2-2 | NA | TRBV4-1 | TGCGCCAGCAGTTCGTATCCCCGGGGGGGCATGCACACCGGGGAGCTGTTTTTT | CASSSYPRGGMHTGELFF
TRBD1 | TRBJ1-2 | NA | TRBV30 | TGTGCCTGGAGTGTGGGACAGTGGTACGGCTACACCTTC | CAWSVGQWYGYTF
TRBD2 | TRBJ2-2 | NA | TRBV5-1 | TGCGCCAGCAGCTTGGCCAGGCTAGCGGGAGCTGACACCGGGGAGCTGTTTTTT | CASSLARLAGADTGELFF
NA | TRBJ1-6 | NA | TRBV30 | TGTGCCTGGGGCTCCCGTTACACTACTAATTCACCCCTCCACTTT | CAWGSRYTTNSPLHF
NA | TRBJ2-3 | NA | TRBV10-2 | TGCGCCAGCAGGACTCCACCTGGGAGCACAGATACGCAGTATTTT | CASRTPPGSTDTQYF
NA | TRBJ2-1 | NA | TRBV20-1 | TGCAGTGGGTCGGTTGTCGATGAGCAGTTCTTC | CSGSVVDEQFF